The clone carrying this T cell receptor (beta chain) was counted ten times or more. The data derive from a study of human T cells and chemical hapten exposure. Study-level information: Among samples, TCR yields varied mainly because of small differences in pooled library volume.

In the original analysis: Counts of TCRs in each sample centred on a median of around 100,000 and extended from roughly 25,000 to 750,000. TCRdb independently ran MiXCR on the RACE reads; one entry per CDR3 protein. The V and J calls come from TCRdb's annotation, not from the publication. The top ten hold 2.4% of the sample, which has 45,000 to 60,000 distinct CDR3 sequences, approximately 13% seen once. CDR3 length equals 14 residues. The germline V gene encodes CDR1 SQVTM and CDR2 ANQGSEA. V gave up 3 bases and J gave up 3 bases, with 14 bases separating them. Time point given: patch test 3, about 24 weeks after DPC sensitization. Indicated treatment: therapeutic diphenylcyclopropenone sensitization with weekly scalp DPC. Donation of samples came from alopecia patients who were 18 to 70 years old and suitable for DPC. Unfractionated whole blood yielded the extracted total RNA.

The rearrangement uses TRBV29-1 and TRBJ1-1; no firm D call. The receptor was derived from a man younger than 40 with alopecia areata. Some clones in this sample may be carry-over from other donors' samples. Sequences were derived from whole blood, sampled in connection with sensitization to the hapten diphenylcyclopropenone (DPC). CDR3 sequence (DNA): TGCAGCGTTGACTCCGACTCGCGGGACACTGAAGCTTTCTTT. This gives the protein CSVDSDSRDTEAFF.